The rows below give T cell receptor beta chains drawn from one sample of a study of T cell repertoires in aging, cancer and after chemotherapy. TCRdb re-called the multiplex PCR reads with MiXCR, one entry per CDR3 protein. The sample contains some 10,000 distinct CDR3 sequences, about 30% of which appear only once. Material for sequencing was blood. These receptor sequences come from a human donor in good health. Each CDR3 is given with its conserved first and last residue. D genes are given only for firm matches. Clone size, where shown, is once, few, many, or a class for clones that have expanded.

J gene: TRBJ1-4
clone size: once
V gene: TRBV13
CDR3 length: 16
D gene: NA
CDR3 DNA: TGTGCCAGCAGCGCCGCCGGGACTCCCGGGGGGGAAAAACTGTTTTTT
CDR3 protein: CASSAAGTPGGEKLFF

J gene: TRBJ2-7
clone size: NA
V gene: TRBV11-3
CDR3 length: 17
D gene: TRBD1
CDR3 DNA: TGTGCCAGCACCTTAATCTGGGGTGCAGGGGGAACCGACGAGCAGTACTTC
CDR3 protein: CASTLIWGAGGTDEQYF

J gene: TRBJ2-3
clone size: medium-sized
V gene: TRBV11-3
CDR3 length: 16
D gene: NA
CDR3 DNA: TGTGCCAGCAGCCAAGGGGGAGGCAGGGCTACAGATACGCAGTATTTT
CDR3 protein: CASSQGGGRATDTQYF

J gene: TRBJ1-5
clone size: NA
V gene: TRBV30
CDR3 length: 15
D gene: NA
CDR3 DNA: TGTGCCTGGAGTGTATCCGGATTGGGCAATCAGCCCCAGCATTTT
CDR3 protein: CAWSVSGLGNQPQHF

J gene: TRBJ2-1
clone size: few
V gene: TRBV6-5
CDR3 length: 16
D gene: TRBD1
CDR3 DNA: TGTGCCAGCAGGCCCACTGACAGGGTCGAGTTCGATGAGCAGTTCTTC
CDR3 protein: CASRPTDRVEFDEQFF

J gene: TRBJ1-2
clone size: NA
V gene: TRBV19
CDR3 length: 15
D gene: NA
CDR3 DNA: TGTGCCAGTACGGGCAGCAGCAGAATTAACTATGGCTACACCTTC
CDR3 protein: CASTGSSRINYGYTF

J gene: TRBJ1-2
clone size: NA
V gene: TRBV4-3
CDR3 length: 15
D gene: NA
CDR3 DNA: TGTGCCAGCAGCCAAGATTACGGCAAAATGAATGGCTACACCTTC
CDR3 protein: CASSQDYGKMNGYTF

J gene: TRBJ2-5
clone size: few
V gene: TRBV12-3/TRBV12-4
CDR3 length: 15
D gene: TRBD2
CDR3 DNA: TGTGCCAGCAGTCCCCCTAGCGGGGGGGGGGAGACCCAGTACTTC
CDR3 protein: CASSPPSGGGETQYF

J gene: TRBJ2-5
clone size: NA
V gene: TRBV12-3/TRBV12-4
CDR3 length: 15
D gene: TRBD1
CDR3 DNA: TGTGCCAGCAGTTTAGGACAGGGCAGGGCAGAGACCCAGTACTTC
CDR3 protein: CASSLGQGRAETQYF

J gene: TRBJ2-3
clone size: NA
V gene: TRBV6-1
CDR3 length: 15
D gene: NA
CDR3 DNA: TGTGCCAGCAGTGTAGGCGGGGGCGGGACAGATACGCAGTATTTT
CDR3 protein: CASSVGGGGTDTQYF

J gene: TRBJ2-3
clone size: once
V gene: TRBV6-4
CDR3 length: 15
D gene: NA
CDR3 DNA: TGTGCCAGCAGTGCAGGGGATTCGCCCACAGATACGCAGTATTTT
CDR3 protein: CASSAGDSPTDTQYF

J gene: TRBJ1-1
clone size: NA
V gene: TRBV13
CDR3 length: 18
D gene: TRBD1
CDR3 DNA: TGTGCCAGCAGCCAAAGGACAGGGGGCACGGGGGTGAACACTGAAGCTTTCTTT
CDR3 protein: CASSQRTGGTGVNTEAFF

J gene: TRBJ1-5
clone size: NA
V gene: TRBV11-3
CDR3 length: 16
D gene: NA
CDR3 DNA: TGCGCCAGCAGCTTGGGCGCAGCTTCGGGCAATCAGCCCCAGCATTTT
CDR3 protein: CASSLGAASGNQPQHF

J gene: TRBJ2-1
clone size: NA
V gene: TRBV27
CDR3 length: 14
D gene: NA
CDR3 DNA: TGTGCCAGCAGGAACTACGACTCCTACAATGAGCAGTTCTTC
CDR3 protein: CASRNYDSYNEQFF

J gene: TRBJ2-1
clone size: few
V gene: TRBV19
CDR3 length: 13
D gene: TRBD2
CDR3 DNA: TGTGCTGCAGGTGCGGGAGTGGGGAATGAGCAGTTCTTC
CDR3 protein: CAAGAGVGNEQFF

J gene: TRBJ2-2
clone size: once
V gene: TRBV7-9
CDR3 length: 14
D gene: TRBD1
CDR3 DNA: TGTGCCAGCAGCCGGGACAGGGGGACCGGGGAGCTGTTTTTT
CDR3 protein: CASSRDRGTGELFF

J gene: TRBJ1-2
clone size: NA
V gene: TRBV27
CDR3 length: 11
D gene: NA
CDR3 DNA: TGTGCCAGGGGACACTCCTATGGCTACACCTTC
CDR3 protein: CARGHSYGYTF

J gene: TRBJ1-2
clone size: NA
V gene: TRBV5-1
CDR3 length: 13
D gene: NA
CDR3 DNA: TGCGCCAGCATGTTACAGGGAGCCCATGGCTACACCTTC
CDR3 protein: CASMLQGAHGYTF

J gene: TRBJ2-3
clone size: medium-sized
V gene: TRBV11-3
CDR3 length: 16
D gene: TRBD1
CDR3 DNA: TGTGCCAGCAGCTTACAGGGGGCGAAGAGCACAGATACGCAGTATTTT
CDR3 protein: CASSLQGAKSTDTQYF

J gene: TRBJ1-3
clone size: NA
V gene: TRBV11-1
CDR3 length: 19
D gene: TRBD1
CDR3 DNA: TGTGCCAGCAGCTTAGGACCGGGACAGGGGGCTGCCTCTGGAAACACCATATATTTT
CDR3 protein: CASSLGPGQGAASGNTIYF

J gene: TRBJ2-5
clone size: once
V gene: TRBV20-1
CDR3 length: 15
D gene: NA
CDR3 DNA: TGCAGTGCTACCCTCGGACGCCGGTCGTTTGAGACCCAGTACTTC
CDR3 protein: CSATLGRRSFETQYF

J gene: TRBJ1-6
clone size: NA
V gene: TRBV30
CDR3 length: 14
D gene: NA
CDR3 DNA: TGTGCCTGGAGTGACTGGGCGGGGAGGTCACCCCTCCACTTT
CDR3 protein: CAWSDWAGRSPLHF

J gene: TRBJ2-5
clone size: NA
V gene: TRBV19
CDR3 length: 15
D gene: TRBD2
CDR3 DNA: TGTGCCAGTAGGTCGGCGGGAGGGCCCCAAGAGACCCAGTACTTC
CDR3 protein: CASRSAGGPQETQYF

J gene: TRBJ2-7
clone size: NA
V gene: TRBV6-5
CDR3 length: 16
D gene: TRBD2
CDR3 DNA: TGTGCCAGCAGTCCGCGGACGGGAGGCTCCTACAATGAGCAGTACTTC
CDR3 protein: CASSPRTGGSYNEQYF

J gene: TRBJ1-1
clone size: NA
V gene: TRBV30
CDR3 length: 13
D gene: TRBD1
CDR3 DNA: TGTGCCCGGGGCCGACAGGGGCTTGCTGAAGCTTTCTTT
CDR3 protein: CARGRQGLAEAFF

J gene: TRBJ1-4
clone size: NA
V gene: TRBV4-3
CDR3 length: 14
D gene: NA
CDR3 DNA: TGCGCCAGCTCCATGGACGGCCGTAATGAAAAACTGTTTTTT
CDR3 protein: CASSMDGRNEKLFF

J gene: TRBJ2-3
clone size: medium-sized
V gene: TRBV11-3
CDR3 length: 14
D gene: NA
CDR3 DNA: TGTGCCAGCAGACCGGGACTGGGCACAGATACGCAGTATTTT
CDR3 protein: CASRPGLGTDTQYF

J gene: TRBJ1-6
clone size: once
V gene: TRBV6-5
CDR3 length: 18
D gene: TRBD1
CDR3 DNA: TGTGCCAGCAGTTACTCGAGTATCTGGACAGGGACTAATTCACCCCTCCACTTT
CDR3 protein: CASSYSSIWTGTNSPLHF

J gene: TRBJ1-3
clone size: NA
V gene: TRBV6-5
CDR3 length: 13
D gene: NA
CDR3 DNA: TGTGCCAGCAGCCGACAGCCTGGAAACACCATATATTTT
CDR3 protein: CASSRQPGNTIYF

J gene: TRBJ2-1
clone size: NA
V gene: TRBV6-1
CDR3 length: 15
D gene: NA
CDR3 DNA: TGTGCCAGCAGTTACTTGCAAGGGACCCGAAATGAGCAGTCCTTC
CDR3 protein: CASSYLQGTRNEQSF

J gene: TRBJ2-5
clone size: few
V gene: TRBV5-1
CDR3 length: 15
D gene: TRBD2
CDR3 DNA: TGCGCCAGCAGCTTGTCGGGAGGGTTAGGAGAGACCCAGTACTTC
CDR3 protein: CASSLSGGLGETQYF

J gene: TRBJ1-2
clone size: few
V gene: TRBV6-5
CDR3 length: 15
D gene: TRBD1
CDR3 DNA: TGTGCCAGCAGGGAGTGGGGACAGGGAGTGCAGGGCTACACCTTC
CDR3 protein: CASREWGQGVQGYTF

J gene: TRBJ2-7
clone size: few
V gene: TRBV18
CDR3 length: 15
D gene: NA
CDR3 DNA: TGTGCCAGCTCACCCCTCCCGGAGGTTGGATACGAGCAGTACTTC
CDR3 protein: CASSPLPEVGYEQYF

J gene: TRBJ1-1
clone size: few
V gene: TRBV30
CDR3 length: 14
D gene: NA
CDR3 DNA: TGTGCCTGGAGTGTACACGGGGGGGGGACTGAAGCTTTCTTT
CDR3 protein: CAWSVHGGGTEAFF

J gene: TRBJ1-2
clone size: NA
V gene: TRBV6-5
CDR3 length: 13
D gene: TRBD1
CDR3 DNA: TGTGCCAGCATTATAGACAGGGGGTATGGCTACACCTTC
CDR3 protein: CASIIDRGYGYTF

J gene: TRBJ1-2
clone size: NA
V gene: TRBV13
CDR3 length: 13
D gene: NA
CDR3 DNA: TGTGCCAGCAGGGCGTTTGGGCAGTATGGCTACACCTTC
CDR3 protein: CASRAFGQYGYTF

J gene: TRBJ2-7
clone size: few
V gene: TRBV10-3
CDR3 length: 14
D gene: TRBD1
CDR3 DNA: TGTGCCACTAACCGGGACAGGGTGGTCTACGAGCAGTACTTC
CDR3 protein: CATNRDRVVYEQYF

J gene: TRBJ2-2
clone size: NA
V gene: TRBV5-1
CDR3 length: 17
D gene: TRBD2
CDR3 DNA: TGCGCCAGCAGCTTGCCCTCGCTAGCGGGAGTCACCGGGGAGCTGTTTTTT
CDR3 protein: CASSLPSLAGVTGELFF

J gene: TRBJ1-1
clone size: few
V gene: TRBV6-2/TRBV6-3
CDR3 length: 13
D gene: NA
CDR3 DNA: TGTGCCAGCAATCGTCAGGGAGGTCTTAAAGCTTTCTTT
CDR3 protein: CASNRQGGLKAFF

J gene: TRBJ1-1
clone size: few
V gene: TRBV29-1
CDR3 length: 12
D gene: NA
CDR3 DNA: TGCAGCGTCGACGGGCTGGGGACTGAAGCTTTCTTT
CDR3 protein: CSVDGLGTEAFF

J gene: TRBJ1-3
clone size: NA
V gene: TRBV5-4
CDR3 length: 16
D gene: NA
CDR3 DNA: TGTGCCAGCACCATGGGTCTTCGAGGCTCTGGAAACACCATATATTTT
CDR3 protein: CASTMGLRGSGNTIYF

J gene: TRBJ2-3
clone size: NA
V gene: TRBV27
CDR3 length: 17
D gene: TRBD2
CDR3 DNA: TGTGCCAGCAGTACGAGACTAGCGGGAGGGTTGGCAGATACGCAGTATTTT
CDR3 protein: CASSTRLAGGLADTQYF

J gene: TRBJ1-1
clone size: few
V gene: TRBV5-6
CDR3 length: 12
D gene: TRBD1
CDR3 DNA: TGTGCCAGCACCAACAGGGGCACTGAAGCTTTCTTT
CDR3 protein: CASTNRGTEAFF

J gene: TRBJ1-2
clone size: few
V gene: TRBV19
CDR3 length: 14
D gene: NA
CDR3 DNA: TGTGCCAGTAACCCGACAGGAATCGCCTATGGCTACACCTTC
CDR3 protein: CASNPTGIAYGYTF

J gene: TRBJ1-1
clone size: NA
V gene: TRBV27
CDR3 length: 13
D gene: NA
CDR3 DNA: TGTGCCAGCAGTTTAGGGAGGAACACTGAAGCTTTCTTT
CDR3 protein: CASSLGRNTEAFF